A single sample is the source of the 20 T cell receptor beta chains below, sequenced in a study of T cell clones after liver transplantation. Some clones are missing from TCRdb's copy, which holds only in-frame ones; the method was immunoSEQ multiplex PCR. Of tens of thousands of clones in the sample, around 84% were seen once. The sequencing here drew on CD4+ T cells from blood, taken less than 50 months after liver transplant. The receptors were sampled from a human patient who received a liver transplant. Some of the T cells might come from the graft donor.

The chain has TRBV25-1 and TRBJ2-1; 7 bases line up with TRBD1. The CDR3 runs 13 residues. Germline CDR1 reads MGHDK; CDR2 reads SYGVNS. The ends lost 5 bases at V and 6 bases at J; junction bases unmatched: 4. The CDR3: CASSRQGSNEQFF. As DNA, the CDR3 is TGTGCCAGCAGTAGACAGGGATCCAATGAGCAGTTCTTC.

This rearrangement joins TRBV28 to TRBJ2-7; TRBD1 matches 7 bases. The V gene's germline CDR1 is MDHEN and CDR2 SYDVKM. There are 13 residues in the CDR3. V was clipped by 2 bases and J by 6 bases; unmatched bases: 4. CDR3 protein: CASSLGTDREQYF. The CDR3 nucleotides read TGTGCCAGCAGTTTAGGGACAGATCGCGAGCAGTACTTC.

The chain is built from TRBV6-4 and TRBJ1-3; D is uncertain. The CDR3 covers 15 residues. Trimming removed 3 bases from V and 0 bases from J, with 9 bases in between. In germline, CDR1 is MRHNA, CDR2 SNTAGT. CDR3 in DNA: TGTGCCAGCAGTGATTCTCGGAGCTCTGGAAACACCATATATTTT. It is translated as CASSDSRSSGNTIYF.

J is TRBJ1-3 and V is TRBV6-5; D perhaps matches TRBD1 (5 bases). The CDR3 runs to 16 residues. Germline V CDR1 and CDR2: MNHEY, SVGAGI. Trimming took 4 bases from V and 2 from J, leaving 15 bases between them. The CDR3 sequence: CASSSRVRQAGNTIYF. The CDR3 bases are TGTGCCAGCAGTTCCAGGGTCCGCCAAGCTGGAAACACCATATATTTT.

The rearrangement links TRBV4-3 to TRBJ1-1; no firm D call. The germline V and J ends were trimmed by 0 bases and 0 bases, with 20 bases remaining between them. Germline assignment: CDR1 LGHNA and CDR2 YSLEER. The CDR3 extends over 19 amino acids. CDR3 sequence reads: CASSQDSKGDWPMNTEAFF. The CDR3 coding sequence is TGCGCCAGCAGCCAAGATAGTAAGGGTGATTGGCCCATGAACACTGAAGCTTTCTTT.

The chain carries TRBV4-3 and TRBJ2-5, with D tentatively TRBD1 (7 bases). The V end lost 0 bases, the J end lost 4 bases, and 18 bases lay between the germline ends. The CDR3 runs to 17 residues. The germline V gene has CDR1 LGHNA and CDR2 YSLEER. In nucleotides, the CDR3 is TGCGCCAGCAGCCAAGAGTGGGGGCAGGGGGGACTAGAGACCCAGTACTTC. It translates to CASSQEWGQGGLETQYF.

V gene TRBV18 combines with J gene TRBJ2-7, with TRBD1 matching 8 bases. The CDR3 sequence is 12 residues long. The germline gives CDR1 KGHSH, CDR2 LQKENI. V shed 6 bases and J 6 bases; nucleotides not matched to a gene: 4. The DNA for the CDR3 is TGTGCCAGCTCCCCCACAGGGGGCGAGCAGTACTTC. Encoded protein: CASSPTGGEQYF.

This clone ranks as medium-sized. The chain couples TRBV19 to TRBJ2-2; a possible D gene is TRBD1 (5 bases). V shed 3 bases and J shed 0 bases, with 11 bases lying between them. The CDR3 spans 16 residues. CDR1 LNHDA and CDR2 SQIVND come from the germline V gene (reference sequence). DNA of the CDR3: TGTGCCAGTAGTATTTGGGCACAGGCGAACACCGGGGAGCTGTTTTTT. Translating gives CASSIWAQANTGELFF.

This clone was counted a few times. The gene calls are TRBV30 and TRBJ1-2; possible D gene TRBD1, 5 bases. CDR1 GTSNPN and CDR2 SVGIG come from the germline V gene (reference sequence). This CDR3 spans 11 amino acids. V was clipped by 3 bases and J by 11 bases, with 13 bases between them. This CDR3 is CAWSPMRGYTF. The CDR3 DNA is TGTGCCTGGAGCCCCATGAGGGGTTACACCTTC.

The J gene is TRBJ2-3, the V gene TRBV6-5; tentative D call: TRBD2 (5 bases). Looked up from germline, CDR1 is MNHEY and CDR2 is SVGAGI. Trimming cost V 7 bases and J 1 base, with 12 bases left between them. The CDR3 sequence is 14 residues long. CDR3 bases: TGTGCCAGCACCCCCACCGGGGGCACAGATACGCAGTATTTT. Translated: CASTPTGGTDTQYF.

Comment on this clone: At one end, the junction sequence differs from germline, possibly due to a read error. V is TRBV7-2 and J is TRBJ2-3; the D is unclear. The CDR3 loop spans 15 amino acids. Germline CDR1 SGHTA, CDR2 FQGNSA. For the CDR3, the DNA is TGTGCCAGCAACTTAATAGGAGCTAGCACAGATACGCAGTATTTT. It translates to CASNLIGASTDTQYF. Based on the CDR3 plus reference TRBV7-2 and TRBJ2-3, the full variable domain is GAGVSQSPSNKVTEKGKDVELRCDPISGHTALYWYRQSLGQGLEFLIYFQGNSAPDKSGLPSDRFSAERTGGSVSTLTIQRTQQEDSAVYLCASNLIGASTDTQYFGPGTRLTVL.

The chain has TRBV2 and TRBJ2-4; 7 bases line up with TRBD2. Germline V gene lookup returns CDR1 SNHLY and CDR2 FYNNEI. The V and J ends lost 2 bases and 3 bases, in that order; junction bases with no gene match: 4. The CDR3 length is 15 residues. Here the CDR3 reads CASSELREGKNIQYF. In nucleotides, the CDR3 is TGTGCCAGCAGTGAACTCAGGGAGGGCAAAAACATTCAGTACTTC.

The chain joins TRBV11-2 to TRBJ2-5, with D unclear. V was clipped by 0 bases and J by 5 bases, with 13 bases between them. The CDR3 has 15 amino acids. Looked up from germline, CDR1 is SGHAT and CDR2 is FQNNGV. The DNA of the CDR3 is TGTGCCAGCAGCTTAGATCAGGTGGCTGGGGAGACCCAGTACTTC. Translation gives CASSLDQVAGETQYF.

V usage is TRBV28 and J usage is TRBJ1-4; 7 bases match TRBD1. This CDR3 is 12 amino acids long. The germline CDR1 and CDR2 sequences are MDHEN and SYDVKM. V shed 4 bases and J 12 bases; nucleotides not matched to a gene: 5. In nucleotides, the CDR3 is TGTGCCAGCAGTTACCACGGGACAGAACTGTTTTTT. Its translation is CASSYHGTELFF. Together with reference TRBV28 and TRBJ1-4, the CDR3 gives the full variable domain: DVKVTQSSRYLVKRTGEKVFLECVQDMDHENMFWYRQDPGLGLRLIYFSYDVKMKEKGDIPEGYSVSREKKERFSLILESASTNQTSMYLCASSYHGTELFFGSGTQLSVL.

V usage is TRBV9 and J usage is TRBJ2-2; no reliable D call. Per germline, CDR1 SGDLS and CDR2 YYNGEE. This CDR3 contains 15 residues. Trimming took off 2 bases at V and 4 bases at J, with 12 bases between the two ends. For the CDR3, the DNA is TGTGCCAGCAGCGTGTCCGGGTTTGGCACCGGGGAGCTGTTTTTT. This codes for CASSVSGFGTGELFF.

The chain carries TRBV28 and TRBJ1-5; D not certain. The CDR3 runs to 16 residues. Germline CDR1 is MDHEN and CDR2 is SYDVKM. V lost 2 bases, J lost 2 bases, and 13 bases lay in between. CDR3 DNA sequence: TGTGCCAGCAGTTTAGAGGCACCTCGGGGCAATCAGCCCCAGCATTTT. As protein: CASSLEAPRGNQPQHF. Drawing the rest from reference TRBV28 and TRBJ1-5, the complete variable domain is DVKVTQSSRYLVKRTGEKVFLECVQDMDHENMFWYRQDPGLGLRLIYFSYDVKMKEKGDIPEGYSVSREKKERFSLILESASTNQTSMYLCASSLEAPRGNQPQHFGDGTRLSIL.

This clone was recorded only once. The CDR3 region is CASSWQGTGRKNIQYF. CDR3 in DNA: TGTGCCAGCAGCTGGCAAGGGACAGGTAGAAAAAACATTCAGTACTTC. The chain joins TRBV7-2 to TRBJ2-4, with 8 bases lining up with TRBD1. With 4 bases clipped from V and 4 bases from J, the junction kept 9 bases outside the gene matches. The CDR3 covers 16 residues. Germline V lookup: CDR1 SGHTA, CDR2 FQGNSA.

The CDR3, as DNA: TGTGCCAGCAGCTCCACAGGGGGCCTTGGCAACACCATATATTTT. Protein product: CASSSTGGLGNTIYF. The chain has TRBV5-6 and TRBJ1-3; 9 bases agree with TRBD1. This CDR3 has 15 residues. Per the germline V gene, CDR1 is SGHDT and CDR2 is YYEEEE. With 3 bases clipped from V and 7 bases from J, the junction kept 8 bases outside the gene matches.

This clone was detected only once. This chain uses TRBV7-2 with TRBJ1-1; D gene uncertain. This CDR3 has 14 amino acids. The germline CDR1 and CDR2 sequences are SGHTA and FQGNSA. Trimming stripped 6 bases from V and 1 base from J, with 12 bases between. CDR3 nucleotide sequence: TGTGCCAGCAGTCCCCGACAAGCGAACACTGAAGCTTTCTTT. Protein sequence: CASSPRQANTEAFF.

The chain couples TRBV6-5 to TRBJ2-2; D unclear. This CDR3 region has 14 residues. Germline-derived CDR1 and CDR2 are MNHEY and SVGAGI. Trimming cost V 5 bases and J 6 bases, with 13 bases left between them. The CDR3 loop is CASSLVLQAGELFF. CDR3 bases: TGTGCCAGCAGTCTAGTTCTGCAGGCCGGGGAGCTGTTTTTT.